This T cell receptor beta chain emerged from a study of blood T cell repertoires in COVID-19. Turning to the study itself: Samples taken during acute and convalescent COVID-19 were collected in the United States, Italy and Spain.

Self-reported history from a screening survey and questionnaire set each donor's cohort. Two negative PCRs, clearance, or symptom resolution were required of recovered Cohort 3 donors. The V and J ends lost 6 bases and 7 bases, in that order; junction bases with no gene match: 4. Germline assignment: CDR1 MNHEY and CDR2 SVGAGI. This CDR3 is built from 14 residues. Authors' processing steps: Amplification of reference gene primers was used by the study to estimate nucleated cell counts. Using immunoSEQ multiplex PCR, the repertoire was profiled, and TCRdb retains in-frame clones only, with some absent. V, J and clone size derive from that table, while D and trimming were established from the DNA sequence. The repertoire has more than 60,000 clones, roughly 91% of them found once; the top ten carry roughly a tenth.

The sequencing input was PBMCs or T cells enriched from blood (not recorded which). This sequence originates from a woman in her thirties or forties who had recovered from COVID-19. This rearrangement joins TRBV6-5 to TRBJ2-2; 11 positions match TRBD1. The CDR3 nucleotides read TGTGCCAGCAGGGGACAGGGGGAGGTCGGGGAGCTGTTTTTT. This encodes CASRGQGEVGELFF.